This TCR beta chain was recovered during a study of T-cell reconstitution after alpha-beta-depleted transplantation in children. Library preparation (for TCRbeta) was performed with unique molecular identifiers. Using its own MiXCR run on the PCR reads, TCRdb lists one record per CDR3 protein. This table has 75,000 to 100,000 distinct CDR3 sequences, approximately 9.2% appearing once. This clonotype has at least ten counts. The sequence was collected from a human donor who donated a stem cell graft to a child with congenital amegakaryocytic thrombocytopenia. Sequencing was performed on PBMCs from the stem cell graft donor, taken from the stem cell graft.

The CDR3 coding sequence is TGCAGTGCTTCCGGGACAGGGAACCCCTATGGCTACACCTTC. This codes for CSASGTGNPYGYTF. This chain joins TRBV20-1 and TRBJ1-2, with 9 nucleotides matching TRBD1. From germline, CDR1 is DFQATT and CDR2 SNEGSKA (reference sequence). Trimming removed 5 bases from V and 4 bases from J; junction bases left unmatched: 8. The CDR3 runs to 14 residues.